The rows below give T cell receptor beta chains drawn from one sample of a study of blood T cell repertoires in COVID-19. Assay used: immunoSEQ multiplex PCR; TCRdb lists only in-frame clones, some missing. The sample lists about 160,000 clones, just under 95% seen once, with roughly 4.8% in the top ten. Source material: peripheral blood. Receptors originate from a woman in her forties or fifties with acute or convalescent COVID-19. Both conserved end residues are part of each CDR3. Each record gives: D gene, V gene, J gene, clone size, CDR3 DNA, CDR3 protein. The D gene is left open where the match is weak. Clone size is not always given. Where it is, it says once, few, many or a class for expanded clones.

.	TRBV6-5	TRBJ1-4	.	TGTGCCAGCAGTTACTCGCGGGGGCAAAATGAAAAACTGTTTTTT	CASSYSRGQNEKLFF
TRBD2	TRBV4-1	TRBJ2-7	.	TGCGCCAGCAGCCCCCAGACTAGCGGGAGCTCCTACGAGCAGTACTTC	CASSPQTSGSSYEQYF
.	TRBV2	TRBJ1-1	.	TGTGCCAGCAGTGAACGGGTCCTGTCTACTGAAGCTTTCTTT	CASSERVLSTEAFF
.	TRBV9	TRBJ1-4	once	TGTGCCAGCAGCGAGTTCCCTGACAGGAATAATGAAAAACTGTTTTTT	CASSEFPDRNNEKLFF
TRBD1	TRBV7-9	TRBJ1-1	.	TGTGCCAGCAGCCGTACTAACGCAGGGGGCCCCACTGAAGCTTTCTTT	CASSRTNAGGPTEAFF
TRBD2	TRBV24-1	TRBJ2-1	.	TGTGCCACCAGTTGGACTAGCGGGAGTAATGAGCAGTTCTTC	CATSWTSGSNEQFF
.	TRBV5-1	TRBJ2-2	.	TGCGCCAGCAGCCGGAGGGCAACACTCACCGGGGAGCTGTTTTTT	CASSRRATLTGELFF
.	TRBV2	TRBJ1-1	once	TGTGCCAGGCAGGTCTCGGGGGGTAGCGAGGAAGCTTTCTTT	CARQVSGGSEEAFF
.	TRBV5-6	TRBJ2-6	.	TGTGCCAGCAGCTTGGAAAGGGGGTCAAGGGTTAGAGCCAACGTCCTGACTTTC	CASSLERGSRVRANVLTF
TRBD2	TRBV7-8	TRBJ2-1	.	TGTGCCAGCAGCTTAGCCTACGTGGCGGGAGTTAACCACAATGAGCAGTTCTTC	CASSLAYVAGVNHNEQFF
TRBD2	TRBV20-1	TRBJ2-5	once	TGCAGTGCTAGTCTAGCGGGAGCAGCGACCCAGTACTTC	CSASLAGAATQYF
.	TRBV6-1	TRBJ1-4	.	TGTGCCAGCAGTGATCAGGGTTTGCGGGAAAAACTGTTTTTT	CASSDQGLREKLFF
TRBD1	TRBV19	TRBJ1-5	.	TGTGCCAGTAGGGTGGGGACAGGGGGCCAGCCCCAGCATTTT	CASRVGTGGQPQHF
.	TRBV28	TRBJ2-7	.	TGTGCCAGCCGCCGGGATCCTCCCTCCTACGAGCAGTACTTC	CASRRDPPSYEQYF
.	TRBV14	TRBJ1-2	.	TGTGCCAGCAGCCAAGAGGCGGGTGGCTACACCTTC	CASSQEAGGYTF
TRBD1	TRBV6-5	TRBJ2-1	.	TGTGCCAGCAGCCGACAGGGAAGCTCCTACAATGAGCAGTTCTTC	CASSRQGSSYNEQFF
TRBD2	TRBV11-3	TRBJ2-1	.	TGTGCCAGCAGCTCGACTAGCGGGGGGGCCGGGACCTACAATGAGCAGTTCTTC	CASSSTSGGAGTYNEQFF
TRBD1	TRBV5-4	TRBJ1-6	.	TGTGCCAGCAGCTCAGACAGGGAGTCCTTCTATAATTCACCCCTCCACTTT	CASSSDRESFYNSPLHF
.	TRBV7-3	TRBJ1-1	.	TGTGCCAGCAGCTTAGATCCCGGTAGTGAAGCTTTCTTT	CASSLDPGSEAFF
.	TRBV2	TRBJ1-1	.	TGTGCCAGCATCGGAGACACTGAAGCTTTCTTT	CASIGDTEAFF
TRBD1	TRBV7-9	TRBJ2-1	.	TGTGCCAGCAGCTCCCTCACCGGGACAGGGGATACCTACAATGAGCAGTTCTTC	CASSSLTGTGDTYNEQFF
.	TRBV28	TRBJ1-2	.	TGTGCCAGCAGATCCAGCGGGGACATCTATGGCTACACCTTC	CASRSSGDIYGYTF
.	TRBV28	TRBJ2-3	.	TGTGCCAGCAGTGGCCGGGACACCGGACGGAGCACAGATACGCAGTATTTT	CASSGRDTGRSTDTQYF
.	TRBV7-6	TRBJ2-1	.	TGTGCCAGCTGTGCGCTCTCTGATAATGAGCAGTTCTTC	CASCALSDNEQFF
.	TRBV19	TRBJ2-1	.	TGTGCCAGTAGTCTAAACGGACAGGGAGGGTACTCCTACAATGAGCAGTTCTTC	CASSLNGQGGYSYNEQFF
TRBD2	TRBV15	TRBJ2-5	.	TGTGCCACCAGCCCTACGGGGCGGGAGAGCCAGTACTTC	CATSPTGRESQYF
.	TRBV5-6	TRBJ1-3	.	TGTGCCAGCAGCTTAGTAGGACTCAGCTCTGGAAACACCATATATTTT	CASSLVGLSSGNTIYF
TRBD1	TRBV6-6	TRBJ2-1	.	TGTGCCAGCAGCCCCCTCGACAGGGGAGAGCAGTTCTTC	CASSPLDRGEQFF
.	TRBV19	TRBJ1-3	.	TGTGCCAGTAGTATATGGAGCTCTGGAAACACCATATATTTT	CASSIWSSGNTIYF
.	TRBV20-1	TRBJ1-2	.	TGCAGTGCTAGGTATGATGGCTACACCTTC	CSARYDGYTF
.	TRBV11-2	TRBJ2-2	.	TGTGCCAGCAGCCTCGGGGTCGGGGGTCGGACCGGGGAGCTGTTTTTT	CASSLGVGGRTGELFF